This is a list of T cell receptor beta chains from one sample in a study of CD8 T cells in Susac syndrome. TCRdb independently ran MiXCR on the immunoSEQ multiplex PCR reads; one entry per CDR3 protein. The data contain roughly 200,000 distinct CDR3 sequences, about 95% of them seen just once; the ten biggest clones take up about 0.1%. The sample was CD4+ T cells from PBMCs. These receptors originate from a human donor with Susac syndrome. Each CDR3 is given with its conserved first and last residue. The D gene is left open where the match is weak. Not all rows give a size; the values are once, few, many and, for expanded clones, a class.

TRBJ2-7 TRBV5-8 once NA TGTGCCAGCAATACTGTGGGGGCTAGCTCCCACGAGCAGTACTTC CASNTVGASSHEQYF
TRBJ2-1 TRBV20-1 once TRBD2 TGCAGTGCTAGAGATCCCCTAGCGGGAGTTCATGGTGAGCAGTTCTTC CSARDPLAGVHGEQFF
TRBJ2-1 TRBV29-1 NA NA TGCAGCGTTGATGGTCGCAGGCCCAACCAGCAGTTCTTC CSVDGRRPNQQFF
TRBJ1-3 TRBV5-4 NA NA TGTGCCAGCAGCTCTACTCGACAACAGGGCTCTGGAAACACCATATATTTT CASSSTRQQGSGNTIYF
TRBJ2-4 TRBV5-1 NA NA TGCGCCAGCACTCCTGACTGGGGTCGAGTCAAAAACATTCAGTACTTC CASTPDWGRVKNIQYF
TRBJ1-5 TRBV29-1 NA TRBD1 TGCAGCGTTCAGACAGGGAGTGCGGGTCAGCCCCAGCATTTT CSVQTGSAGQPQHF
TRBJ2-7 TRBV2 NA NA TGTGCCAGCAGTGAATCGGCGTATCCCTCCTACGAGCAGTACTTC CASSESAYPSYEQYF
TRBJ2-6 TRBV28 NA NA TGTGCCAGCAGTTTGGGGCCTCATCAGGCCAACGTCCTGACTTTC CASSLGPHQANVLTF
TRBJ2-7 TRBV27 once NA TGTGCCAGCAGTTTATCAGGGATAAACTACGAGCAGTACTTC CASSLSGINYEQYF
TRBJ2-7 TRBV6-6 NA NA TGTGCCAGCAGTTATGGAAGACCTCAGAGCTCCTACGAGCAGTACTTC CASSYGRPQSSYEQYF
TRBJ2-1 TRBV12-5 once NA TGTGCTAGTGGTTTGGTAGTCGGGAATACCTACAATGAGCAGTTCTTC CASGLVVGNTYNEQFF
TRBJ1-2 TRBV3-1 NA TRBD1 TGTGCCAGCAGCCCCGATACCGGGACAGGGGATGGCTACACCTTC CASSPDTGTGDGYTF
TRBJ2-1 TRBV4-3 NA NA TGCGCCAGCAGCCCACAGGGATCGCCTACCAATGAGCAGTTCTTC CASSPQGSPTNEQFF
TRBJ2-3 TRBV9 NA NA TGTGCCAGCAGCTACGACGCTAGCACAGATACGCAGTATTTT CASSYDASTDTQYF
TRBJ2-1 TRBV5-1 NA TRBD2 TGCGCCAGCACGAACCCGGGGGGGGCCCACAATGAGCAGTTCTTC CASTNPGGAHNEQFF
TRBJ1-2 TRBV6-5 once NA TGTGCCAGCAGCCCCGGTGCTTGGGGTGGGGGCTACACCTTC CASSPGAWGGGYTF
TRBJ2-5 TRBV5-1 once TRBD2 TGCGCCAGCAGCCCGGGACTAGCGTTAGAAGAGACCCAGTACTTC CASSPGLALEETQYF
TRBJ2-3 TRBV10-3 once NA TGTGCCATCAGCGAGACGGGATCGCCACTCGTCGGGCAGTATTTT CAISETGSPLVGQYF
TRBJ2-7 TRBV20-1 NA NA TGCAGTGCTAGGGGGGGGGCTTACGAGCAGTACTTC CSARGGAYEQYF
TRBJ2-7 TRBV12-3/TRBV12-4 NA NA TGTGCCAGCAGTTTGAGGAGTTTCGGGGGAGAGCAGTACTTC CASSLRSFGGEQYF
TRBJ1-1 TRBV3-1 NA NA TGTGCCAGCAGTCTGAATGAGAACACTGAAGCTTTCTTT CASSLNENTEAFF
TRBJ1-2 TRBV21-1 NA NA TGTGCCAGCAGCAAAGCCGACGACAGCTGCCCTAACTATGGCTACACCTTC CASSKADDSCPNYGYTF
TRBJ2-7 TRBV28 NA NA TGTGCCACCTCTTTAAGGGCAAGCGCCTACGAGCAGTACTTC CATSLRASAYEQYF
TRBJ2-5 TRBV20-1 NA TRBD2 TGCAGTGCTAGAGTTAAGCGGGGGGGCCTTTGGGAGACCCAGTACTTC CSARVKRGGLWETQYF
TRBJ2-1 TRBV7-9 NA NA TGTGCCAGCAGCTTAGGGGCAGGTAGTACCTACAATGAGCAGTTCTTC CASSLGAGSTYNEQFF
TRBJ2-7 TRBV7-2 NA NA TGTGCCAGCAGCTTAACCGGGACTCCTGCCTACGAGCAGTACTTC CASSLTGTPAYEQYF
TRBJ1-2 TRBV4-1 NA TRBD1 TGCGCCAGCAGCCAACTCTACCGGGACAGGGGCGTCAACTATGGCTACACCTTC CASSQLYRDRGVNYGYTF
TRBJ2-7 TRBV6-6 NA NA TGTGCCAGCAGTTATCACTCGACCTACGAGCAGTACTTC CASSYHSTYEQYF
TRBJ2-3 TRBV29-1 NA NA TGCAGCGGGGGGGTTAGCACAGATACGCAGTATTTT CSGGVSTDTQYF
TRBJ1-2 TRBV2 NA NA TGTGCCAGCCATTTGGACCGAAACTATGGCTACACCTTC CASHLDRNYGYTF
TRBJ2-3 TRBV12-3/TRBV12-4 NA NA TGTGCCAGCAGACCGTTTTTGACCACAGATACGCAGTATTTT CASRPFLTTDTQYF
TRBJ2-2 TRBV5-4 once TRBD2 TGTGCCAGCAGCCCCCCGGGACTAGCGGGAGGTACCGGGGAGCTGTTTTTT CASSPPGLAGGTGELFF
TRBJ2-3 TRBV5-4 NA TRBD2 TGTGCCAGCAGCTCGGCGGGAGTCCCCACAGATACGCAGTATTTT CASSSAGVPTDTQYF
TRBJ1-1 TRBV6-5 NA NA TGTGCCAGCAGTTACTATCGGGGGCGCGGGAACACTGAAGCTTTCTTT CASSYYRGRGNTEAFF